This TCR beta chain was sequenced during a study of blood T cell repertoires in COVID-19. Study information: The United States, Italy and Spain were the sources of the acute and convalescent COVID-19 samples. T cells, B-cell-depleted T cells, or PBMCs provided the cDNA or gDNA that served as material.

Authors' analysis steps: Amplification of reference gene primers provided the estimated nucleated cell counts. Using immunoSEQ multiplex PCR, the repertoire was profiled, and TCRdb retains in-frame clones only, with some absent. That table is the source of V, J and clone size, and D and trimming were worked out from the DNA. The sample records about 180,000 clones, roughly nine tenths being singletons. This clonotype was sampled from a man between 18 and 35 years old who had recovered from COVID-19. Sample: peripheral blood.

The CDR3 region is CASSPWTASYYEQYF. The CDR3 coding sequence is TGTGCCAGCAGCCCCTGGACAGCGTCTTACTACGAGCAGTACTTC. This rearrangement joins TRBV5-4 to TRBJ2-7; D is perhaps TRBD1 (6 bases). V lost 4 bases, J lost 3 bases, and 17 bases lay in between. This CDR3 comprises 15 residues. Germline assignment: CDR1 SGHNT and CDR2 YYREEE (reference sequence).